This paragraph covers one TCR beta chain sequence. It lacks a known antigen. The sample holds no much larger clone one base away, and base qualities are not on file. The data originate from a study of blood T cell repertoires in COVID-19 (TCRdb year 2020). Regarding the study in general: Samples covering the acute and convalescent phases of COVID-19 were provided by collaborators in the United States, Italy and Spain. The material from the prospective study consisted of cDNA or gDNA derived from T cells, B-cell-depleted T cells, or PBMCs. The dataset comprised deeply sampled blood TCRbeta repertoires from subjects exposed to, actively infected with, or recovered from COVID-19. The repertoires were released in a freely available public database intended as a resource for research on the immune response to SARS-CoV-2. The samples were drawn from the first 160 participants of the ongoing ImmuneRACE study and from roughly 1,300 subjects provided by 6 global collaborators. Nearly every sample came with metadata listing a de-identified subject ID, COVID-19 status, age in years and sex. Where available, HLA class I and class II types were taken from metadata supplied by the sample provider and were not determined by assay-based typing.

Findings and caveats that apply to the study as a whole: How much clinical and demographic metadata was included differed by source and by participant, and the metadata was provided uncurated.

TCRbeta CDR3 regions were amplified from genomic DNA using the immunoSEQ Assay, a bias-controlled multiplex PCR. The authors processed their data as follows. Within the assay, amplification of reference gene primers was used to estimate how many nucleated cells each sample contained. To quantify the absolute abundance of each unique TCRbeta CDR3 rearrangement, sequence reads were collapsed and filtered. Productive Simpson clonality was computed per sample as the square root of Simpson's diversity index over productive rearrangements. Not all clones reach the TCRdb copy of this immuneACCESS table, which keeps in-frame sequences only. Checked studies attribute under half of the gap to unresolved V genes and leave the rest unexplained. V and J calls plus clone size are reproduced from that table; the DNA served to infer D and trimming. The sample table holds about 140,000 clones, of which around nine tenths were seen once. Of the sample, under 3% is held by the ten largest clones.

Each collaborating institution followed its own protocols to collect whole blood in K2EDTA tubes. Collaborator samples were shipped for TCRbeta analysis as frozen whole blood, isolated PBMCs, or DNA extracted from either sample type. According to the germline V gene, CDR1 reads MDHEN and CDR2 reads SYDVKM. The CDR3 numbers 15 residues from cysteine through phenylalanine. The kept DNA is CDR3 alone, 45 bases in frame from the first base. V is cut back by 3 bases and J by 6 bases, with 7 bases in the junction unmatched. The clonotype originates from a man aged 60 to 69 with active or convalescent COVID-19. The chain couples TRBV28 to TRBJ1-2; 10 bases in between match TRBD1. The sequencing input was peripheral blood. At the DNA level, the sequence is TGTGCCAGCAGTTTGTATGGACAGGGGGAAGATGGCTACACCTTC. The encoded protein is CASSLYGQGEDGYTF.